This TCR beta chain was recorded in a study of patients and donors after allogeneic stem cell transplantation. TCRdb reanalysed the RT-PCR reads using MiXCR and keeps one entry per CDR3 protein. This table holds around 2,000 distinct CDR3 sequences, around 30% found once. The CDR3 has 14 residues. This clonotype was obtained from a human donor who was either an allogeneic HSCT recipient or a stem cell or donor lymphocyte infusion donor (not recorded which). It is not recorded whose cells these are; they may come from a transplant donor. Sequenced sample: blood, either unsorted or a sorted T cell fraction (not recorded which). This rearrangement joins TRBV21-1 to TRBJ2-7. TRBV21-1 is a pseudogene segment. CDR3 region: CASSKRRRCYEQYV. The CDR3 coding sequence is TGTGCCAGCAGCAAACGTAGGCGGTGCTACGAGCAGTACGTC.